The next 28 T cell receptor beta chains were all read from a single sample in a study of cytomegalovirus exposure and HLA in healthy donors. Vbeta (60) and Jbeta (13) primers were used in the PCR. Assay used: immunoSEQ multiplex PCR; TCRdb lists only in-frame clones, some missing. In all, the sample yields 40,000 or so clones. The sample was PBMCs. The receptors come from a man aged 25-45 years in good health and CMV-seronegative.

CDR3 sequence (DNA): TGTGCCGTTTCGGGGAACACTGAAGCTTTCTTT. Translated, it gives CAVSGNTEAFF. The J gene is TRBJ1-1, the V gene TRBV6-5; D ambiguous. CDR3 length: 11 residues. The germline V gene encodes CDR1 MNHEY and CDR2 SVGAGI. Deletions cut 11 bases from V and 1 base from J, with 8 bases between.

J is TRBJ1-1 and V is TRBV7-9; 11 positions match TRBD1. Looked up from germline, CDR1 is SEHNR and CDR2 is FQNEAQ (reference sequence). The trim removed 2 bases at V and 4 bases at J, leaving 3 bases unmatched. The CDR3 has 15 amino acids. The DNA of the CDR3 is TGTGCCAGCAGCTTATCCGGGACAGGGGGCACTGAAGCTTTCTTT. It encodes CASSLSGTGGTEAFF.

CDR3 sequence: CAIGLAGDIHEQYF. In DNA form, the CDR3 reads TGTGCCATCGGGCTAGCGGGAGATATCCACGAGCAGTACTTC. J is TRBJ2-7 and V is TRBV10-3; 10 nucleotides line up with TRBD2. This CDR3 has 14 residues. Losses at the gene ends were 8 bases for V and 5 bases for J; bases not matched to a gene: 9. Germline lookup yields CDR1 ENHRY and CDR2 SYGVKD.

The CDR3 spells CASSVTSGRGNEQFF. Written as DNA, the CDR3 is TGTGCCAGCAGCGTGACTAGCGGGAGAGGTAATGAGCAGTTCTTC. This chain joins TRBV7-8 and TRBJ2-1; 12 nucleotides agree with TRBD2. This CDR3 is built from 15 residues. Germline-derived CDR1 and CDR2 are SGHVS and FQNEAQ. Trimming at V came to 5 bases and at J to 7 bases, leaving 6 bases not matched to a gene.

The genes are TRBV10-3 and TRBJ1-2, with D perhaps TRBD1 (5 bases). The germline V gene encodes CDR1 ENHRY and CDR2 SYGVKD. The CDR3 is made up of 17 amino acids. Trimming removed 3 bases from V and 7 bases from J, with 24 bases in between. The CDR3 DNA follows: TGTGCCATCAGTGATAATTTGGCGGCAGGGACTATAGCTGGCTACACCTTC. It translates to CAISDNLAAGTIAGYTF.

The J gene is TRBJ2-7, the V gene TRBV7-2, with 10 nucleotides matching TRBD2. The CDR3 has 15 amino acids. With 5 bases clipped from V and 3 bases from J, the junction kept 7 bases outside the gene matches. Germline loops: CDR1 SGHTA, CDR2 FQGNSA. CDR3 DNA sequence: TGTGCCAGCAGCCAACAAGCGGGAGGGAACTACGAGCAGTACTTC. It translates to CASSQQAGGNYEQYF.

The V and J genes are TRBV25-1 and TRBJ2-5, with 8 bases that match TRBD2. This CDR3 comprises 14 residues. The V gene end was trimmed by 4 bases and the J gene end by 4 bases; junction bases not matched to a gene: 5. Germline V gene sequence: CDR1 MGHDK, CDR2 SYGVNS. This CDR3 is CASSATGGGETQYF. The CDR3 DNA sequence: TGTGCCAGCAGTGCGACGGGAGGGGGAGAGACCCAGTACTTC.

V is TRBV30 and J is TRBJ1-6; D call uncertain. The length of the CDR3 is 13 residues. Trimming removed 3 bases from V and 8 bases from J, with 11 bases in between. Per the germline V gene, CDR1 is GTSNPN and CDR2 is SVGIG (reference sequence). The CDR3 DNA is TGTGCCTGGAGCCGGGATTGGGATTCACCCCTCCACTTT. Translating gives CAWSRDWDSPLHF.

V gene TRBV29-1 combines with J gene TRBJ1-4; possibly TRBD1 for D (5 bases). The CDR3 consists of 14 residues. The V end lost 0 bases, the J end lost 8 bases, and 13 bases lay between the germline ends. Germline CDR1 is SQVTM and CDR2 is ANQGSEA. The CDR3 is CSVEEGREDEKLFF. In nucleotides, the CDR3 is TGCAGCGTTGAAGAGGGCAGGGAGGACGAAAAACTGTTTTTT.

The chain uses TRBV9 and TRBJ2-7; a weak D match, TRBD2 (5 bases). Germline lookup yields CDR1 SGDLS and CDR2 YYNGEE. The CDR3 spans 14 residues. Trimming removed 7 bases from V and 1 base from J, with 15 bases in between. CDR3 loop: CASGLGPGSYEQYF. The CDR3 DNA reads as TGTGCCAGCGGACTCGGGCCAGGTTCCTACGAGCAGTACTTC.

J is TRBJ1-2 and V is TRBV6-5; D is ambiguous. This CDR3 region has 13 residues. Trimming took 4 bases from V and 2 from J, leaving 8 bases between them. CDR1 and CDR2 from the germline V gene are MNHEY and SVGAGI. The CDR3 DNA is TGTGCCAGCAGTTTTTCTGTAAACTATGGCTACACCTTC. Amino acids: CASSFSVNYGYTF.

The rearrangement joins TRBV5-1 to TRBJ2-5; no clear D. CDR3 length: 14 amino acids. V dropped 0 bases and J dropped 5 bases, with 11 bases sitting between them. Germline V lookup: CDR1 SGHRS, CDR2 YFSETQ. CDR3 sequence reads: CASSLDRRVETQYF. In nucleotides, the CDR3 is TGCGCCAGCAGCTTGGACAGACGCGTGGAGACCCAGTACTTC.

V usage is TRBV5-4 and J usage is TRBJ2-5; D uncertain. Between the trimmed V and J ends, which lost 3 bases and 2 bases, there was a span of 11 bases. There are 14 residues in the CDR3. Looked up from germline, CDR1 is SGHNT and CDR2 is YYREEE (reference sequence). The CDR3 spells CASSSWWQQETQYF. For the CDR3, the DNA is TGTGCCAGCAGCTCCTGGTGGCAGCAAGAGACCCAGTACTTC.

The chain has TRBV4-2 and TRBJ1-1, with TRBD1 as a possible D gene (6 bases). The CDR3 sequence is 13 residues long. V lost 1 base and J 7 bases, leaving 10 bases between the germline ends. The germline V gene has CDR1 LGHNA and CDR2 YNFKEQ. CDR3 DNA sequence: TGTGCCAGCAGCCAAGGGAGGACAGATGAAGCTTTCTTT. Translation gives CASSQGRTDEAFF.

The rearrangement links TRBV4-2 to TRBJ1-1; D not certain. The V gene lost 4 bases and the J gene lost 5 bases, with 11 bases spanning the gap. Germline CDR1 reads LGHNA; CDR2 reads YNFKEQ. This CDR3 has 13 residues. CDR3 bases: TGTGCCAGCAGCCCTGTGGTCGGGACTGAAGCTTTCTTT. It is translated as CASSPVVGTEAFF.

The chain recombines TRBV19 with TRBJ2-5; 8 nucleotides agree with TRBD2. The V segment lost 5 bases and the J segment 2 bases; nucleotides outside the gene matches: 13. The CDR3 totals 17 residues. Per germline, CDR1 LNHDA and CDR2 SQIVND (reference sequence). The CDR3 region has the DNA TGTGCCAGTAGTTCACCGGGACTAGGGGCAAAGCAAGAGACCCAGTACTTC. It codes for CASSSPGLGAKQETQYF. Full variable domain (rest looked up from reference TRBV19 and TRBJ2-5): DGGITQSPKYLFRKEGQNVTLSCEQNLNHDAMYWYRQDPGQGLRLIYYSQIVNDFQKGDIAEGYSVSREKKESFPLTVTSAQKNPTAFYLCASSSPGLGAKQETQYFGPGTRLLVL.

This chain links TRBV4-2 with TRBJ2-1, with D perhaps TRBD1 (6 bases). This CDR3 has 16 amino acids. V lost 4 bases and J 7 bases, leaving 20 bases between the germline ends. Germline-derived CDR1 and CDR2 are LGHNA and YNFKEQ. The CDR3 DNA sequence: TGTGCCAGCAGCCCCTTACGAGGGAGAAGGGGGAATGAGCAGTTCTTC. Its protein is CASSPLRGRRGNEQFF.

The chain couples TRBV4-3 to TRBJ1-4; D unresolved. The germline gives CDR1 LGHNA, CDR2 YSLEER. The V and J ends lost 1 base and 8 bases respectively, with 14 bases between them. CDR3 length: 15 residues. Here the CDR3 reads CASSQVPGTGEKLFF. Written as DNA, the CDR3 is TGCGCCAGCAGCCAAGTTCCGGGAACTGGGGAAAAACTGTTTTTT.

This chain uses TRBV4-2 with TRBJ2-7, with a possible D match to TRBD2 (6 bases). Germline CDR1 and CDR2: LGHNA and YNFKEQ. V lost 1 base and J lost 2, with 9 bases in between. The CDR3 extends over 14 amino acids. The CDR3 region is CASSQGLGAYEQYF. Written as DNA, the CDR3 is TGTGCCAGCAGCCAAGGACTAGGGGCCTACGAGCAGTACTTC.

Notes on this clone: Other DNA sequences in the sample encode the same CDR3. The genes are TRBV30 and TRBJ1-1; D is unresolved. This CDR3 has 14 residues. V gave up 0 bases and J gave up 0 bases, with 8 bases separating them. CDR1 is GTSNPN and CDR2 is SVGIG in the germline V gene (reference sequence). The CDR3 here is CAWSVGGMNTEAFF. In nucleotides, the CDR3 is TGTGCCTGGAGTGTAGGCGGGATGAACACTGAAGCTTTCTTT.

CDR3 DNA sequence: TGCGCCAGCAGCTTGGCCGGCAGGTCACAAGAGACCCAGTACTTC. This sequence encodes CASSLAGRSQETQYF. The chain links TRBV5-1 to TRBJ2-5, with D hard to call. The CDR3 runs 15 residues. Germline CDR1 and CDR2: SGHRS and YFSETQ. V was trimmed by 0 bases and J by 2 bases, leaving 11 bases between them.

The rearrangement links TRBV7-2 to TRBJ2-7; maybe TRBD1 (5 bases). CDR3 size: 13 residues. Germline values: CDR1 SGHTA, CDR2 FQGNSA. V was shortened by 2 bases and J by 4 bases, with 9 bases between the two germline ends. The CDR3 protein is CASSLRGGYEQYF. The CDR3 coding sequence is TGTGCCAGCAGCTTAAGGGGTGGTTACGAGCAGTACTTC.

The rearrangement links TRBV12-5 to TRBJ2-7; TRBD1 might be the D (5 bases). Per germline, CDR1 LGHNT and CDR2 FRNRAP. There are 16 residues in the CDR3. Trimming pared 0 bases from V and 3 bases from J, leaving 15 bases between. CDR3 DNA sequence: TGTGCTAGTGGTTTGGTAATTGGCAGGGCGGACTACGAGCAGTACTTC. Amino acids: CASGLVIGRADYEQYF.

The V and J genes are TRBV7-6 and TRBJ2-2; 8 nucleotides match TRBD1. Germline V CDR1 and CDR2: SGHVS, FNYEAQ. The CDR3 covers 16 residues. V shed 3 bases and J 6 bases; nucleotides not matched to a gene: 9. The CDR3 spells CASSFVGQGRAGELFF. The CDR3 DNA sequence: TGTGCCAGCAGCTTCGTCGGACAGGGCCGGGCCGGGGAGCTGTTTTTT.

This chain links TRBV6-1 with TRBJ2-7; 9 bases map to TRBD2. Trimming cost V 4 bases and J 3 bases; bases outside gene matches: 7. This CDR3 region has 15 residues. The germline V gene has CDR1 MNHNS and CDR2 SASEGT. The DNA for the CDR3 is TGTGCCAGCAGTGTACCAGGACTAGCGAGCTACGAGCAGTACTTC. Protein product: CASSVPGLASYEQYF.

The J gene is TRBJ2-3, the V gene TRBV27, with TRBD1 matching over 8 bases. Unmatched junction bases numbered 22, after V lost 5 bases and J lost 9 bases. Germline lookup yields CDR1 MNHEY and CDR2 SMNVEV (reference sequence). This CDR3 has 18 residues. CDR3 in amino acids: CASSRAGGLQGAAGTQYF. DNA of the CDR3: TGTGCCAGCAGTAGGGCAGGGGGCCTTCAAGGGGCTGCGGGGACGCAGTATTTT.

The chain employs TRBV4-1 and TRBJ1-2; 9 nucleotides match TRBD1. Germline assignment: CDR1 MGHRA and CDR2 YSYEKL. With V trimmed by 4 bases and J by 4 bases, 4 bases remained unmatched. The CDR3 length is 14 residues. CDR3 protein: CASSPGQGSYGYTF. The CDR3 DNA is TGCGCCAGCAGCCCGGGACAGGGCAGCTATGGCTACACCTTC.

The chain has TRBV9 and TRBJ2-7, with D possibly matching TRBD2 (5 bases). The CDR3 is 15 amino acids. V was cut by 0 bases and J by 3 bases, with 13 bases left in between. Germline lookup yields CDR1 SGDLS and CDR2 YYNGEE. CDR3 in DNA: TGTGCCAGCAGCGTAGATAGAGGACTCATCTACGAGCAGTACTTC. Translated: CASSVDRGLIYEQYF.